This T cell receptor beta chain appears in the sequencing data of a study of control samples from healthy donors and cancer patients. CDR3 size: 13 residues. Looked up from germline, CDR1 is LGHDT and CDR2 is YNNKEL (reference sequence). With 2 bases removed from V and 5 bases from J, the gap between germline ends came to 7 bases. The data were produced by immunoSEQ multiplex PCR, yet TCRdb's version contains in-frame clones alone and is incomplete. The sample includes 140,000 or so clones, approximately 88% of them seen just once. Material: blood. The origin of this receptor is a man aged 25 to 45 in good health. The genes are TRBV3-1 (or the pseudogene TRBV3-2) and TRBJ1-5; D is undetermined. The DNA for the CDR3 is TGTGCCAGCAGCCAAACAATCGATCAGCCCCAGCATTTT. As protein: CASSQTIDQPQHF.